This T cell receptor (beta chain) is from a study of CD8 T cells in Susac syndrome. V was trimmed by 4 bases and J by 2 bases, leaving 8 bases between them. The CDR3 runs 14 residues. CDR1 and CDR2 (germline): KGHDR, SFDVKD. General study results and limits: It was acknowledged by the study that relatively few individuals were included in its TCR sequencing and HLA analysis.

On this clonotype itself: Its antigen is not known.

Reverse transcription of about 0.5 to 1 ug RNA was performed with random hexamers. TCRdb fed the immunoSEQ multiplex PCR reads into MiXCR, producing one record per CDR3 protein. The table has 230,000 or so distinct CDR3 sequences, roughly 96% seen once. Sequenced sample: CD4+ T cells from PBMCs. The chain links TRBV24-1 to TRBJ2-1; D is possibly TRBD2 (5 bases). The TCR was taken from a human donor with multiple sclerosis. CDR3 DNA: TGTGCCACCAGTGAATCGGGAACCTACAATGAGCAGTTCTTC. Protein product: CATSESGTYNEQFF.